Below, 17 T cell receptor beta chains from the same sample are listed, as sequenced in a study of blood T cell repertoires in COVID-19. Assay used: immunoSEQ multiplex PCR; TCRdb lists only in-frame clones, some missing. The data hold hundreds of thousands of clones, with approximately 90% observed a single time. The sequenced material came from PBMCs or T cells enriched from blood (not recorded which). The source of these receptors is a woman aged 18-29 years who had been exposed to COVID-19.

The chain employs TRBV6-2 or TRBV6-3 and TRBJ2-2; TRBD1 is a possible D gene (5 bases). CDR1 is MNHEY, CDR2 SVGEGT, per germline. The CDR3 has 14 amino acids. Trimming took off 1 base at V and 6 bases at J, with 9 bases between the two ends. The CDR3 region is CASSYLGPAGELFF. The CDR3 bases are TGTGCCAGCAGTTACTTGGGGCCGGCCGGGGAGCTGTTTTTT.

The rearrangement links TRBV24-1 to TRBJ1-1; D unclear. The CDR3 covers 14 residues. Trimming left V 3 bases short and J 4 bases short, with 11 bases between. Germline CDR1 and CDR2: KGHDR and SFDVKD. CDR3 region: CATSDAGLATEAFF. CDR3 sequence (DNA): TGTGCCACCAGTGATGCGGGTCTGGCCACTGAAGCTTTCTTT.

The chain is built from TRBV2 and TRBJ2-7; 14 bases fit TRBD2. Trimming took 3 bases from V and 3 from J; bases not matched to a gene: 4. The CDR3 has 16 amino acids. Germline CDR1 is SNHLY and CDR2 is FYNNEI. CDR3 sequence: CASSEGLAGVDYEQYF. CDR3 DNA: TGTGCCAGCAGTGAGGGACTAGCGGGAGTAGACTACGAGCAGTACTTC.

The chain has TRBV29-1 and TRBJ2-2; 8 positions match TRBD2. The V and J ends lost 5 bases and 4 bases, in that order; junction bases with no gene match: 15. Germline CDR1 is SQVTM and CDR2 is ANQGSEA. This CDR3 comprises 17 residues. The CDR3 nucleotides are TGCAGCGTTAGGGCGGGAGGTACCCCCGACGCCACCGGGGAGCTGTTTTTT. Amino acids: CSVRAGGTPDATGELFF.

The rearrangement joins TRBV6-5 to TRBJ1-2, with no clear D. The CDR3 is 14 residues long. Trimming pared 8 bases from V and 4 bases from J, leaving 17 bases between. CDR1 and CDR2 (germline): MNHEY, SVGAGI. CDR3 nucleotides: TGTGCCAGCCGCCCGTCCGGGGAAGGCTATGGCTACACCTTC. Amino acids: CASRPSGEGYGYTF.

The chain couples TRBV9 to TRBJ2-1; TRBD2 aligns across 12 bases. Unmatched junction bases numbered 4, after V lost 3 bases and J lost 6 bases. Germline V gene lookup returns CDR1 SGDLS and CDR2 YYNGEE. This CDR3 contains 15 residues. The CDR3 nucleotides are TGTGCCAGCAGCGACTCGGGACTAGCGGGCAATGAGCAGTTCTTC. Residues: CASSDSGLAGNEQFF.

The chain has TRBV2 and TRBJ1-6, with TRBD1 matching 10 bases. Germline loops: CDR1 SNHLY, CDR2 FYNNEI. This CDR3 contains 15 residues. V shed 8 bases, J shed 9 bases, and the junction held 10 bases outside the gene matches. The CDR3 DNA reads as TGTGCCAGCGGACTGACAGGGGGCGCGGGTTCACCCCTCCACTTT. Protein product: CASGLTGGAGSPLHF.

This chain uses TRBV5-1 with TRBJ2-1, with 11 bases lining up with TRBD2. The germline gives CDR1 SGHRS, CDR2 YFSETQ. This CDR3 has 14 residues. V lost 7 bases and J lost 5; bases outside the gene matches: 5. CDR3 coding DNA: TGCGCCAGCGGGACTAGCGGCCGGGACAATGAGCAGTTCTTC. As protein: CASGTSGRDNEQFF.

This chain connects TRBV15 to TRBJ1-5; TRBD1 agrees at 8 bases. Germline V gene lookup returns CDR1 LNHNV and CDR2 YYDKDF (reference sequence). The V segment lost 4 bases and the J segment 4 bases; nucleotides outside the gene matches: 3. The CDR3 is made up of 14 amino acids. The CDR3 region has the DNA TGTGCCACCAGCACGGACAGGGAGAATCAGCCCCAGCATTTT. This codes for CATSTDRENQPQHF.

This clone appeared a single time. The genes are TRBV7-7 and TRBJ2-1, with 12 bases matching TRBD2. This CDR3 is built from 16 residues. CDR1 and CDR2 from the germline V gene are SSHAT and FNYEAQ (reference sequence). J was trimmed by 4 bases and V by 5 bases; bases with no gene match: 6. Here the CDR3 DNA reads TGTGCCAGCAGCCTCGAGACTAGCGGGAGTTACAATGAGCAGTTCTTC. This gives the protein CASSLETSGSYNEQFF.

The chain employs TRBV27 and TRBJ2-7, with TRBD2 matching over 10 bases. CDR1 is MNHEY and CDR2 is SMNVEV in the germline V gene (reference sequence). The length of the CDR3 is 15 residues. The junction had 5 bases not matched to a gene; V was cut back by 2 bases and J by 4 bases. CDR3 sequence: CASSLGGLAAYEQYF. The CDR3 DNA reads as TGTGCCAGCAGTTTAGGTGGACTAGCGGCTTACGAGCAGTACTTC.

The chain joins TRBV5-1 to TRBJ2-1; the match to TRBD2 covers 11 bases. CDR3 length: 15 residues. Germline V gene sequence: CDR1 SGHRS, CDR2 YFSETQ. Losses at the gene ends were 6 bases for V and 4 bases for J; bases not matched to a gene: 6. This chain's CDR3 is CASTTSGGSYNEQFF. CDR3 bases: TGCGCCAGCACCACTAGCGGGGGATCATACAATGAGCAGTTCTTC.

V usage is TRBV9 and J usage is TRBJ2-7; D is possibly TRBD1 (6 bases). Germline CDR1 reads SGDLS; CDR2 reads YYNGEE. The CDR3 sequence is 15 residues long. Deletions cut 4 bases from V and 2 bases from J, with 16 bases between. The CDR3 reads CASSLQGTPTYEQYF. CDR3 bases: TGTGCCAGCAGCCTCCAGGGGACACCAACCTACGAGCAGTACTTC.

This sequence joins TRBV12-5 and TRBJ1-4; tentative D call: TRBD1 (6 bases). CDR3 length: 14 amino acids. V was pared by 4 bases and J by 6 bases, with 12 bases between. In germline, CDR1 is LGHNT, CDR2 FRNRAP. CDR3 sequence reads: CASGSGELDEKLFF. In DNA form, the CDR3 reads TGTGCTAGTGGTTCAGGGGAATTGGATGAAAAACTGTTTTTT.

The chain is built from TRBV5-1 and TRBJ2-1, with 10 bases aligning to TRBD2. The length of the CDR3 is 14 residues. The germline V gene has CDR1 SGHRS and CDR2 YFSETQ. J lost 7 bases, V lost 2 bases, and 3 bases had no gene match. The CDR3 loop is CASSLAGGQNEQFF. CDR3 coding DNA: TGCGCCAGCAGCTTAGCGGGAGGGCAGAATGAGCAGTTCTTC.

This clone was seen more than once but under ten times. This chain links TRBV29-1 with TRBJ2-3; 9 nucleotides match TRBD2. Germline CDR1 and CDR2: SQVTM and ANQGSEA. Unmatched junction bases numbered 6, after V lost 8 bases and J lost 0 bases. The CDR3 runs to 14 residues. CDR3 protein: CSQAGGGSTDTQYF. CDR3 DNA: TGCAGCCAGGCGGGAGGGGGTAGCACAGATACGCAGTATTTT.

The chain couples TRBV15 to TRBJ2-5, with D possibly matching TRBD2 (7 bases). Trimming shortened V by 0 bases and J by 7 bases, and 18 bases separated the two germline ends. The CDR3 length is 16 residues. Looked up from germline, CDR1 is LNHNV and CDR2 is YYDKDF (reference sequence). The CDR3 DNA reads TGTGCCACCAGCAGAGATCAGGTCGGGGGGCGGGGGACCCAGTACTTC. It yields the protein CATSRDQVGGRGTQYF.